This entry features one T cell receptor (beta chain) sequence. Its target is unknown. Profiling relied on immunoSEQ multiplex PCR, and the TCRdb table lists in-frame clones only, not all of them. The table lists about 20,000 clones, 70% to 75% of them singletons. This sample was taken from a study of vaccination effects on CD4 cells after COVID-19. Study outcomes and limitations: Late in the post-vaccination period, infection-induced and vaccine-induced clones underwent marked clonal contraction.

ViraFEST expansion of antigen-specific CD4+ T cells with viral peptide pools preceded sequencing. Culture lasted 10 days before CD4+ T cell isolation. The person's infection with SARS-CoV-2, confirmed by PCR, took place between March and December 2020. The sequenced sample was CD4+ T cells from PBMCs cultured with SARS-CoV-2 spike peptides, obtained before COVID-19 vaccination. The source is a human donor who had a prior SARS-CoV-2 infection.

CDR3 sequence reads: CASSYDRGNYGYTF. CDR3 sequence (DNA): TGTGCCAGCAGCTACGACAGGGGTAACTATGGCTACACCTTC. The chain carries TRBV7-2 and TRBJ1-2; TRBD1 matches at 8 bases. J lost 1 base, V lost 4 bases, and 2 bases had no gene match. Germline V CDR1 and CDR2: SGHTA, FQGNSA. CDR3 length: 14 amino acids. The whole variable domain, filled in from reference TRBV7-2 and TRBJ1-2, reads GAGVSQSPSNKVTEKGKDVELRCDPISGHTALYWYRQSLGQGLEFLIYFQGNSAPDKSGLPSDRFSAERTGGSVSTLTIQRTQQEDSAVYLCASSYDRGNYGYTFGSGTRLTVV.